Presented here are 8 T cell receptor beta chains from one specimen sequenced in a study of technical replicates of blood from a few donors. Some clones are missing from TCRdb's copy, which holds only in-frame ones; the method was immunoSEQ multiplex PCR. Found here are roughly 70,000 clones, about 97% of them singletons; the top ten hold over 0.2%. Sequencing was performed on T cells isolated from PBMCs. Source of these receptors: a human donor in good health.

The CDR3 DNA reads as TGTGCCAGCAGCCCGAGCCAACTAGCGGTCGCTTACGAGCAGTACTTC. This gives the protein CASSPSQLAVAYEQYF. The chain uses TRBV5-6 and TRBJ2-7, with 8 bases aligning to TRBD2. This CDR3 is built from 16 residues. Germline V gene data show CDR1 as SGHDT and CDR2 as YYEEEE. V shed 4 bases and J 4 bases; nucleotides not matched to a gene: 13.

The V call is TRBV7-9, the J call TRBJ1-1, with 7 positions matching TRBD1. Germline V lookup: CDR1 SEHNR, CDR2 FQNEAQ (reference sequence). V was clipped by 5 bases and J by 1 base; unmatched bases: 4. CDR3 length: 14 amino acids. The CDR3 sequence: CASSGQVPNTEAFF. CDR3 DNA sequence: TGTGCCAGCAGCGGACAGGTGCCGAACACTGAAGCTTTCTTT.

CDR3 in amino acids: CASSQGQGTTHGYTF. The CDR3 nucleotides are TGTGCCAGTAGTCAGGGACAGGGGACCACCCATGGCTACACCTTC. The chain couples TRBV19 to TRBJ1-2, with 10 nucleotides matching TRBD1. The junction had 9 bases not matched to a gene; V was cut back by 5 bases and J by 6 bases. This CDR3 is 15 amino acids long. CDR1 LNHDA and CDR2 SQIVND come from the germline V gene (reference sequence).

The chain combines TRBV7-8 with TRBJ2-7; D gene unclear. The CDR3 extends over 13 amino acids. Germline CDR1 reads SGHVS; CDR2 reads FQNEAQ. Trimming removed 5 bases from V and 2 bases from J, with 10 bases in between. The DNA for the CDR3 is TGTGCCAGCAGCCAACTTTTCACCTACGAGCAGTACTTC. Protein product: CASSQLFTYEQYF.

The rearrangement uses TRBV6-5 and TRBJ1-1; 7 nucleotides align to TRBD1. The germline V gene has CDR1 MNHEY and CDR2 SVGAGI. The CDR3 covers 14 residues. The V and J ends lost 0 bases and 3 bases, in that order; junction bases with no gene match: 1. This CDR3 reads CASSYSTGYTEAFF. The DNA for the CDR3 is TGTGCCAGCAGTTACTCGACAGGGTACACTGAAGCTTTCTTT.

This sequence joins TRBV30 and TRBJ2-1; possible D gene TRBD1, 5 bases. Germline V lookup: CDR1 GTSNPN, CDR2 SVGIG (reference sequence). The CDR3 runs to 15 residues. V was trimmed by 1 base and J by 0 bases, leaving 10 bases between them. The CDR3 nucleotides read TGTGCCTGGAGTGGGACATTGAGCTCCTACAATGAGCAGTTCTTC. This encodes CAWSGTLSSYNEQFF. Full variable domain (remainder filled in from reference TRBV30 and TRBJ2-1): SQTIHQWPATLVQPVGSPLSLECTVEGTSNPNLYWYRQAAGRGLQLLFYSVGIGQISSEVPQNLSASRPQDRQFILSSKKLLLSDSGFYLCAWSGTLSSYNEQFFGPGTRLTVL.

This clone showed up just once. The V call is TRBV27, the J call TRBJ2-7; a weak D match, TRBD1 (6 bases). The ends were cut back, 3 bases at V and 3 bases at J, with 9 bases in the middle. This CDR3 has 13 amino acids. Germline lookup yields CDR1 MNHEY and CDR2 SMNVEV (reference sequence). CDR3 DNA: TGTGCCAGCAGTTTCCGGGACAACTACGAGCAGTACTTC. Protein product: CASSFRDNYEQYF.

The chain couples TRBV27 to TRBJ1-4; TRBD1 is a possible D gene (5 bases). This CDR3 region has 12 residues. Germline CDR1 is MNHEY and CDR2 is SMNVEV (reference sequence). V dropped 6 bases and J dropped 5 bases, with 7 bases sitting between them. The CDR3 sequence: CASRQGNEKLFF. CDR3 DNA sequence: TGTGCCAGCAGGCAGGGAAATGAAAAACTGTTTTTT.